Below, 23 T cell receptor beta chains from the same sample are listed, as sequenced in a study of beta chain features in type 1 diabetes. For these receptors, no antigen is known. General study findings and limits: Type 1 diabetes patients showed a moderate but significant shortening of TCRB CDR3s in all four CD4+ subsets.

The authors reverse transcribed all of the isolated RNA, so sequencing captured expressed TCRB transcripts. The repertoire was sequenced with immunoSEQ multiplex PCR; TCRdb's copy has only in-frame clones and lacks some. The data hold 150,000 or so clones, with about 8.3% observed a single time. What was sequenced was central memory CD4+ T cells from blood. These TCRs come from a woman aged 18-29 years with type 1 diabetes.

This clone was seen a handful of times. This sequence joins TRBV19 and TRBJ2-1; 14 bases agree with TRBD2. Germline V gene data show CDR1 as LNHDA and CDR2 as SQIVND (reference sequence). Trimming cost V 5 bases and J 10 bases; bases outside gene matches: 10. This CDR3 is 16 amino acids long. The CDR3 here is CASSPPGLAGEVEQFF. The CDR3 DNA follows: TGTGCCAGTAGTCCGCCGGGACTAGCGGGAGAAGTAGAGCAGTTCTTC.

This chain uses TRBV6-6 with TRBJ2-7; no reliable D call. Trimming removed 4 bases from V and 1 base from J, with 5 bases in between. The CDR3 sequence is 12 residues long. Germline V gene lookup returns CDR1 MNHNY and CDR2 SVGAGI (reference sequence). The CDR3 coding sequence is TGTGCCAGCAGTTCGGTTTCCTACGAGCAGTACTTC. Amino acid sequence: CASSSVSYEQYF.

V gene TRBV7-3 combines with J gene TRBJ1-5, with D maybe TRBD1 (5 bases). This CDR3 is built from 14 residues. Germline V lookup: CDR1 SGHTA, CDR2 FQGTGA. V gave up 0 bases and J gave up 6 bases, with 9 bases separating them. CDR3 DNA: TGTGCCAGCAGCTTAACGGCAGGGCCTCAGCCCCAGCATTTT. Protein sequence: CASSLTAGPQPQHF.

A few counts support this clone. The chain joins TRBV2 to TRBJ1-5; D may be TRBD1 (6 bases). Trimming removed 5 bases from V and 5 bases from J, with 13 bases in between. This CDR3 region has 14 residues. CDR1 and CDR2 (germline): SNHLY, FYNNEI. This CDR3 is CASSLDSGDQPQHF. CDR3 nucleotide sequence: TGTGCCAGCAGTCTGGACAGCGGCGATCAGCCCCAGCATTTT.

The chain has TRBV5-1 and TRBJ2-7; D is unclear. Germline lookup yields CDR1 SGHRS and CDR2 YFSETQ. V was cut by 0 bases and J by 3 bases, with 10 bases left in between. The CDR3 runs to 14 residues. CDR3 DNA sequence: TGCGCCAGCAGCTTGGATCAGGTAGGCTACGAGCAGTACTTC. Its protein is CASSLDQVGYEQYF. Full variable domain (remainder filled in from reference TRBV5-1 and TRBJ2-7): KAGVTQTPRYLIKTRGQQVTLSCSPISGHRSVSWYQQTPGQGLQFLFEYFSETQRNKGNFPGRFSGRQFSNSRSEMNVSTLELGDSALYLCASSLDQVGYEQYFGPGTRLTVT.

The chain employs TRBV4-3 and TRBJ2-2, with 9 bases identical to TRBD1. The CDR3 is 15 residues long. Germline V gene sequence: CDR1 LGHNA, CDR2 YSLEER. J lost 6 bases, V lost 3 bases, and 5 bases had no gene match. The CDR3: CASSQTTGGAGELFF. CDR3 sequence (DNA): TGCGCCAGCAGCCAGACGACAGGGGGTGCCGGGGAGCTGTTTTTT.

This clone was seen only a few times. The chain joins TRBV27 to TRBJ2-3; 8 bases align to TRBD2. CDR3 length: 17 residues. The V segment lost 3 bases and the J segment 1 base; nucleotides outside the gene matches: 9. CDR1 is MNHEY, CDR2 SMNVEV, per germline (reference sequence). The CDR3 DNA follows: TGTGCCAGCAGTTTTTGGGGCGGGGGGCGGCGCACAGATACGCAGTATTTT. The encoded protein is CASSFWGGGRRTDTQYF.

This clone came up a few times. This sequence joins TRBV19 and TRBJ1-2; 8 nucleotides line up with TRBD1. The germline V gene encodes CDR1 LNHDA and CDR2 SQIVND (reference sequence). V shed 6 bases and J 6 bases; nucleotides not matched to a gene: 3. The CDR3 totals 12 residues. The CDR3 here is CASRPDRDGYTF. The CDR3 DNA follows: TGTGCCAGTAGACCGGACAGGGATGGCTACACCTTC.

This clone was detected only a few times. The chain is built from TRBV18 and TRBJ2-1; 8 positions match TRBD1. The germline V gene encodes CDR1 KGHSH and CDR2 LQKENI. The length of the CDR3 is 14 residues. The junction had 10 bases not matched to a gene; V was cut back by 6 bases and J by 9 bases. The CDR3 spells CASSFGQGGPEQFF. In DNA, the CDR3 is TGTGCCAGCTCTTTCGGACAGGGAGGTCCTGAGCAGTTCTTC.

The V call is TRBV19, the J call TRBJ2-3; 7 bases are a match to TRBD1. Germline CDR1 is LNHDA and CDR2 is SQIVND (reference sequence). CDR3 length: 14 amino acids. Trimming removed 8 bases from V and 1 base from J; junction bases left unmatched: 6. The CDR3 region is CASSNRGRTDTQYF. The DNA for the CDR3 is TGTGCCAGTTCCAACAGGGGCCGCACAGATACGCAGTATTTT.

This clone was counted between two and nine times. The V gene is TRBV7-9, the J gene TRBJ1-1; D call uncertain. V shed 3 bases and J shed 1 base, with 6 bases lying between them. CDR3 length: 13 amino acids. Germline CDR1 SEHNR, CDR2 FQNEAQ (reference sequence). The CDR3 sequence: CASSFSRNTEAFF. The CDR3 DNA is TGTGCCAGCAGCTTTTCTCGGAACACTGAAGCTTTCTTT.

In its sample, this clone was seen a few times. CDR3 sequence (DNA): TGTGCCAGCAGCCTCGGGACTAGCGGGAGACATGAGCAGTTCTTC. Amino acid sequence: CASSLGTSGRHEQFF. The chain recombines TRBV11-2 with TRBJ2-1, with 14 bases lining up with TRBD2. The junction had 5 bases not matched to a gene; V was cut back by 5 bases and J by 8 bases. The CDR3 has 15 amino acids. The V gene's germline CDR1 is SGHAT and CDR2 FQNNGV.

The V and J genes are TRBV7-2 and TRBJ2-1, with TRBD2 identical over 9 bases. CDR1 SGHTA and CDR2 FQGNSA come from the germline V gene. The CDR3 runs 15 residues. V shed 5 bases and J 3 bases; nucleotides not matched to a gene: 5. The CDR3 loop is CASSPGTSNYNEQFF. Written as DNA, the CDR3 is TGTGCCAGCAGCCCCGGGACTAGCAACTACAATGAGCAGTTCTTC.

This clone occurred a few times. V is TRBV13 and J is TRBJ1-2, with TRBD1 matching over 7 bases. The trim removed 0 bases at V and 7 bases at J, leaving 5 bases unmatched. CDR3 length equals 14 residues. Per the germline V gene, CDR1 is PRHDT and CDR2 is FYEKMQ (reference sequence). Here the CDR3 reads CASSLGTGTFGYTF. The DNA for the CDR3 is TGTGCCAGCAGCTTAGGGACAGGGACTTTTGGCTACACCTTC.

The chain joins TRBV5-4 to TRBJ2-7; D remains unclear. Trimming stripped 0 bases from V and 3 bases from J, with 7 bases between. Germline lookup yields CDR1 SGHNT and CDR2 YYREEE (reference sequence). The CDR3 sequence is 13 residues long. CDR3 in amino acids: CASSLVTIYEQYF. The CDR3 coding sequence is TGTGCCAGCAGCTTGGTAACTATCTACGAGCAGTACTTC.

There are a few counts of this clone. V gene TRBV29-1 combines with J gene TRBJ2-7; TRBD1 aligns across 10 bases. Germline V lookup: CDR1 SQVTM, CDR2 ANQGSEA. The CDR3 loop spans 14 amino acids. V dropped 2 bases and J dropped 5; count of bases not matched to a gene: 6. This CDR3 is CSVEPGQGTNEQYF. The CDR3 region has the DNA TGCAGCGTTGAACCGGGACAGGGGACCAACGAGCAGTACTTC.

The gene calls are TRBV19 and TRBJ1-5; possibly TRBD1 for D (5 bases). The CDR3 spans 15 residues. Germline V gene lookup returns CDR1 LNHDA and CDR2 SQIVND (reference sequence). V shed 4 bases and J shed 4 bases, with 14 bases lying between them. The CDR3 coding sequence is TGTGCCAGTAGTACTGGGACGGGGGGTAATCAGCCCCAGCATTTT. Translating gives CASSTGTGGNQPQHF. The entire variable domain, with the rest obtained from reference TRBV19 and TRBJ1-5, is as follows: DGGITQSPKYLFRKEGQNVTLSCEQNLNHDAMYWYRQDPGQGLRLIYYSQIVNDFQKGDIAEGYSVSREKKESFPLTVTSAQKNPTAFYLCASSTGTGGNQPQHFGDGTRLSIL.

This clone was seen only a few times. This sequence joins TRBV14 and TRBJ2-7, with D perhaps matching TRBD2 (5 bases). V lost 1 base and J lost 0, with 10 bases in between. The CDR3 length is 15 residues. CDR1 and CDR2 from the germline V gene are SGHDN and FVKESK. CDR3 region: CASSQVGSLSYEQYF. CDR3 nucleotides: TGTGCCAGCAGCCAAGTAGGGAGCCTCTCCTACGAGCAGTACTTC.

V and J are TRBV5-1 and TRBJ1-1; 7 bases fit TRBD1. With 7 bases clipped from V and 4 bases from J, the junction kept 7 bases outside the gene matches. The CDR3 covers 13 residues. CDR1 SGHRS and CDR2 YFSETQ come from the germline V gene. CDR3 DNA: TGCGCCAGCGGCACAGGGGTGGGCACTGAAGCTTTCTTT. Translation: CASGTGVGTEAFF.

V gene TRBV5-4 combines with J gene TRBJ2-3; 8 nucleotides line up with TRBD1. Germline CDR1 and CDR2: SGHNT and YYREEE (reference sequence). The V segment lost 4 bases and the J segment 2 bases; nucleotides outside the gene matches: 6. The CDR3 length is 15 residues. DNA of the CDR3: TGTGCCAGCAGCACGGACAGGGACCACACAGATACGCAGTATTTT. Translation gives CASSTDRDHTDTQYF. The variable domain in full, completed from reference TRBV5-4 and TRBJ2-3, reads ETGVTQSPTHLIKTRGQQVTLRCSSQSGHNTVSWYQQALGQGPQFIFQYYREEENGRGNFPPRFSGLQFPNYSSELNVNALELDDSALYLCASSTDRDHTDTQYFGPGTRLTVL.

The table lists this clone with a few counts. V usage is TRBV18 and J usage is TRBJ2-3; D might be TRBD2 (5 bases). V lost 2 bases and J 7 bases, leaving 13 bases between the germline ends. The germline CDR1 and CDR2 sequences are KGHSH and LQKENI. The CDR3 loop spans 14 amino acids. The CDR3 spells CASSPGLGENTQYF. The CDR3 nucleotides read TGTGCCAGCTCACCAGGGTTGGGAGAAAATACGCAGTATTTT.

The chain joins TRBV7-9 to TRBJ2-7; 10 nucleotides line up with TRBD2. This CDR3 has 16 amino acids. After removal of 5 bases from V and 0 bases from J, the junction contained 7 bases not matched to a gene. Germline V gives CDR1 SEHNR, CDR2 FQNEAQ (reference sequence). This CDR3 is CASSRITSGNSYEQYF. The CDR3 DNA reads as TGTGCCAGCAGCCGTATAACTAGCGGGAACTCCTACGAGCAGTACTTC.

The rearrangement links TRBV7-9 to TRBJ2-1; D is perhaps TRBD2 (5 bases). V shed 5 bases and J shed 4 bases, with 18 bases lying between them. Germline CDR1 and CDR2: SEHNR and FQNEAQ (reference sequence). The CDR3 spans 16 residues. The CDR3 protein is CASSASSPGRYNEQFF. Written as DNA, the CDR3 is TGTGCCAGCAGCGCAAGTTCTCCGGGAAGGTACAATGAGCAGTTCTTC.